This TCR beta chain was captured by sequencing in a study of patients and donors after allogeneic stem cell transplantation. Each CDR3 protein gets one entry after TCRdb re-called the RT-PCR reads with MiXCR. The table includes hundreds of thousands of distinct CDR3 sequences, around 15% detected once. This clonotype turned up a few times. The V end was cut by 3 bases, the J end by 10 bases, with 13 bases between. The CDR3 runs to 13 residues. The germline V gene encodes CDR1 SGHTA and CDR2 FQGTGA. The chain couples TRBV7-3 to TRBJ2-1; D gene ambiguous. The TCR sequence derives from a human donor who was either an allogeneic HSCT recipient or a stem cell or donor lymphocyte infusion donor (not recorded which). It is not recorded whose cells these are; they may come from a transplant donor. What was sequenced was blood, either unsorted or a sorted T cell fraction (not recorded which). Here the CDR3 reads CASSLERGREQFF. In DNA, the CDR3 is TGTGCCAGCAGCTTGGAGCGTGGGCGGGAGCAGTTCTTC.